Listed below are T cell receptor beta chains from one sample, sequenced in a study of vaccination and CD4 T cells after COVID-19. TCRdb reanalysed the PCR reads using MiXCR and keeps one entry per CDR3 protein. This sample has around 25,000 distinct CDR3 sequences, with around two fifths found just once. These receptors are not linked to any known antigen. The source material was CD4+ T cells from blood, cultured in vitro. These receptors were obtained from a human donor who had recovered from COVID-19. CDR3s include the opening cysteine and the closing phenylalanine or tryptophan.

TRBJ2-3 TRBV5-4 CASSLGLAGTDTQYF
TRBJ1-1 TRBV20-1 CSAHNRSLWNTEAFF
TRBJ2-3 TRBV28 CASSFIPAGTDTQYF
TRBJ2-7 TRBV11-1 CASSPGTGRNEQYF
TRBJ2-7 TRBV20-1 CSAKSTVISYEQYF
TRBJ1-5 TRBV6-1 CASSDGQASNQPQHF
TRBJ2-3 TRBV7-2 CASGLGGASTDTQYF
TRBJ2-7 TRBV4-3 CASSLQRSGNYEQYF
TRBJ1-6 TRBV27 CASSLIGDSPLHF
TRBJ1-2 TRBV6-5 CASSYSIGTGANYGYTF
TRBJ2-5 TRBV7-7 CASSLGSQETQYF
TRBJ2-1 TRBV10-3 CAISGQANNEQFF
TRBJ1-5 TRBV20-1 CSASGTGNNQPQHF
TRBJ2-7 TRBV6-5 CASSYSFNPGQTYEQYF
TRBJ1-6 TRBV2 CASSEMGDGSPLHF
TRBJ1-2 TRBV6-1 CASRNRDRGLYGYTF
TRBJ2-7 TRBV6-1 CASRHGTGSNYEQYF
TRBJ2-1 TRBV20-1 CSARTGQGEGYNEQFF
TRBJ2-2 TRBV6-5 CASSSGATGELFF